The entry below gives a single T cell receptor beta chain sequence along with its context. The data originate from a study of blood T cells in healthy people across ages. Study details: Template switching caught about one barcoded beta molecule for each two T cells.

Combining a sample-barcoded 5' primer with a J-beta primer mix, a second PCR ran for 7 to 11 cycles. Each sample yielded at least 2.5 million CDR3-containing paired-end reads. TCRdb called the 5' RACE reads again in MiXCR, with one record for every CDR3 protein. Among approximately 790,000 distinct CDR3 sequences, 55% to 65% were seen once, and the ten largest hold 25% to 35%. Sample donors were healthy Caucasian individuals that came from Russia, aged roughly 6 to 95. Per-sample PBMC isolation yielded at least 6.5 million cells. This sequence was found in a man aged 25 to 40 in good health. The material sequenced was blood.

The DNA for the CDR3 is TGCGCCAGCAGCCCCTCGAGAGGGGGGGCCACAGATACGCAGTATTTT. It is translated as CASSPSRGGATDTQYF. The chain joins TRBV5-1 to TRBJ2-3; D may be TRBD2 (7 bases). Germline lookup yields CDR1 SGHRS and CDR2 YFSETQ. Trimming removed 4 bases from V and 2 bases from J, with 17 bases in between. There are 16 residues in the CDR3.